Listed here are 13 T cell receptor beta chains from one sample, sequenced in a study of shared clonotypes between healthy human individuals. Here immunoSEQ multiplex PCR was the method, and the copy in TCRdb shows in-frame clones only, minus some. In the table there are roughly 550,000 clones, around 95% of which are singletons. Naive CD8 cells, CD45RO-negative and positively selected for CCR7, excluded terminally differentiated effector memory CD45RA+ cells. Sequenced: naive CD8+ T cells sorted from blood. The origin of the receptors is a woman in her 30s in good health.

The table lists this clone with a count of one. The sample carries other DNA sequences with the same CDR3. This chain uses TRBV27 with TRBJ2-7, with D hard to call. This CDR3 is built from 12 residues. Looked up from germline, CDR1 is MNHEY and CDR2 is SMNVEV (reference sequence). Trimming cost V 2 bases and J 3 bases, with 5 bases left between them. Written as DNA, the CDR3 is TGTGCCAGCAGTTTACCGGGCTACGAGCAGTACTTC. Amino acids: CASSLPGYEQYF.

V gene TRBV2 combines with J gene TRBJ2-1; TRBD2 is a possible D gene (6 bases). The germline V and J ends were trimmed by 6 bases and 1 base, with 13 bases remaining between them. The CDR3 is made up of 15 amino acids. CDR1 is SNHLY, CDR2 FYNNEI, per germline. The CDR3 DNA follows: TGTGCCAGCAGAAGCCGGGACTTATCCTACAATGAGCAGTTCTTC. Protein: CASRSRDLSYNEQFF. Together with reference TRBV2 and TRBJ2-1, the CDR3 gives the full variable domain: EPEVTQTPSHQVTQMGQEVILRCVPISNHLYFYWYRQILGQKVEFLVSFYNNEISEKSEIFDDQFSVERPDGSNFTLKIRSTKLEDSAMYFCASRSRDLSYNEQFFGPGTRLTVL.

With regard to this clone: One end of the junction is discordant with germline, which a read error may explain. The rearrangement links TRBV28 to TRBJ2-7; 7 nucleotides agree with TRBD1. Germline values: CDR1 MDHEN, CDR2 SYDVKM. The CDR3 contains 14 residues. The CDR3 loop is CASTLQGITYEQYF. CDR3 bases: TGTGCCAGCACTTTACAGGGGATCACCTACGAGCAGTACTTC.

The CDR3 DNA is TGTGCCAGCAGCTTGACATACCAAGAGACCCAGTACTTC. It is translated as CASSLTYQETQYF. The J gene is TRBJ2-5, the V gene TRBV13; D unresolved. Between the trimmed V and J ends, which lost 3 bases and 0 bases, there was a span of 5 bases. CDR1 and CDR2 from the germline V gene are PRHDT and FYEKMQ (reference sequence). This CDR3 region has 13 residues.

The chain employs TRBV19 and TRBJ2-7, with D possibly TRBD2 on 5 matching bases. The germline V gene has CDR1 LNHDA and CDR2 SQIVND (reference sequence). The ends were cut back, 6 bases at V and 4 bases at J, with 19 bases in the middle. This CDR3 spans 15 amino acids. Here the CDR3 reads CASSLRPGPGYEQYF. The CDR3 bases are TGTGCCAGTAGCCTAAGACCCGGGCCGGGATACGAGCAGTACTTC.

V is TRBV7-9 and J is TRBJ2-7; the match to TRBD2 covers 10 bases. This CDR3 has 15 residues. Germline V gives CDR1 SEHNR, CDR2 FQNEAQ (reference sequence). The trim removed 5 bases at V and 7 bases at J, leaving 11 bases unmatched. The CDR3: CASSASGSSLGEQYF. In nucleotides, the CDR3 is TGTGCCAGCAGCGCTAGCGGGAGTTCTTTAGGTGAGCAGTACTTC.

This chain joins TRBV19 and TRBJ2-7; no clear D. V was clipped by 10 bases and J by 2 bases, with 15 bases between them. CDR3 length: 13 residues. CDR1 and CDR2 (germline): LNHDA, SQIVND (reference sequence). Written as DNA, the CDR3 is TGTGCCACCACATCCCAGGAGACCTACGAGCAGTACTTC. Its protein is CATTSQETYEQYF.

V and J are TRBV10-1 and TRBJ2-1; 11 bases fit TRBD2. The CDR3 has 14 amino acids. The J segment lost 5 bases and the V segment lost 8 bases, leaving 5 bases of the junction unmatched. The germline V gene encodes CDR1 WNHNN and CDR2 SYGVQD (reference sequence). CDR3 sequence reads: CASGETSGNNEQFF. CDR3 bases: TGCGCCAGCGGGGAGACTAGCGGGAACAATGAGCAGTTCTTC.

The V gene is TRBV10-1, the J gene TRBJ2-7, with unresolved D. This CDR3 comprises 15 residues. The germline V gene has CDR1 WNHNN and CDR2 SYGVQD (reference sequence). The V end lost 3 bases, the J end lost 2 bases, and 14 bases lay between the germline ends. CDR3 bases: TGCGCCAGCAGTGAAGCCCCTGACATGGCCTACGAGCAGTACTTC. As protein: CASSEAPDMAYEQYF.

This chain connects TRBV5-5 to TRBJ1-5, with 7 bases matching TRBD1. V was pared by 4 bases and J by 3 bases, with 13 bases of the junction left unmatched. This CDR3 is 17 amino acids long. CDR1 and CDR2 (germline): SGHKS, YYEKEE (reference sequence). This chain's CDR3 is CASSPGDSSLPNQPQHF. CDR3 nucleotide sequence: TGTGCCAGCAGCCCCGGGGACAGCTCCCTTCCCAATCAGCCCCAGCATTTT.

This chain connects TRBV5-4 to TRBJ2-1; TRBD2 agrees at 12 bases. CDR1 and CDR2 (germline): SGHNT, YYREEE (reference sequence). J gave up 14 bases and V 6 bases, and 15 bases lay outside the gene matches. The CDR3 spans 15 residues. The CDR3 coding sequence is TGTGCCAGCACCGATCCGGCGACTAGCGGGAGTAAAGAGTTCTTC. Amino acids: CASTDPATSGSKEFF.

The chain has TRBV7-8 and TRBJ2-3; no firm D call. Trimming removed 1 base from V and 6 bases from J, with 8 bases in between. This CDR3 region has 13 residues. Germline CDR1 and CDR2: SGHVS and FQNEAQ. CDR3 nucleotides: TGTGCCAGCAGCTTAGGCAGACCGGATACGCAGTATTTT. This sequence encodes CASSLGRPDTQYF.

With respect to this clone: A junction end diverges from the germline sequence, so it may reflect a read error. The chain employs TRBV6-1 and TRBJ1-4, with D possibly TRBD1 on 6 matching bases. The CDR3 loop spans 17 amino acids. Germline CDR1 is MNHNS and CDR2 is SASEGT. The CDR3 spells CASREGGVTSTNEKLFF. The DNA for the CDR3 is TGTGCCAGCAGAGAAGGGGGGGTAACCTCAACTAATGAAAAACTGTTTTTT.